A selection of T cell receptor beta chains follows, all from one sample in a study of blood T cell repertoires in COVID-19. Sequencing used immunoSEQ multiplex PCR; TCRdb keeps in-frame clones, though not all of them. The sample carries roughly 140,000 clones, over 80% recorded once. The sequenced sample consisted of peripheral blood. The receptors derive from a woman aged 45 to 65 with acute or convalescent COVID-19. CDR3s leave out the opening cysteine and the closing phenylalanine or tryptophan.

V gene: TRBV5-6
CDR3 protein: ASSFVGTIY

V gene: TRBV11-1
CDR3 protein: ASSFGNTEAF

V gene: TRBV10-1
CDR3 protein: ASSDRPDSTERYEQY

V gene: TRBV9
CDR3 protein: ASSRGTNQPQH

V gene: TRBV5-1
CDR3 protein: ASSLGATGPQGYGYT

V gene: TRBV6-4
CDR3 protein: ASSPGQSTYNEQF

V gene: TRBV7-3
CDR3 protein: ASSLDRVTYNEQF

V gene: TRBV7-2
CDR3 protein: ASSISTGSQETQY

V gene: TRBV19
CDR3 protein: ASRTDSNEKLF

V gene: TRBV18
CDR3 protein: ASSPLREDTEAF

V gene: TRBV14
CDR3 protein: ASSQGAGGQYEQY

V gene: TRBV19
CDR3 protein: ASSIGGSRNQPQH